This T cell receptor beta chain was sequenced in a study of blood T cell repertoires in COVID-19. Whole-study context: Both acute and convalescent COVID-19 samples were obtained from the United States, Italy and Spain.

Original handling: Estimated nucleated cell counts came from reference gene primer amplification. The assay was immunoSEQ multiplex PCR, and TCRdb's table has in-frame clones only and misses some. The DNA gave D and trimming, while V, J and clone size come from that table. The sample lists about 180,000 clones; 85% to 90% were seen once. The V gene's germline CDR1 is LNHNV and CDR2 YYDKDF (reference sequence). V was pared by 4 bases and J by 3 bases, with 12 bases between. The CDR3 sequence is 14 residues long. The chain couples TRBV15 to TRBJ1-1; D is ambiguous. The receptor comes from a woman aged 30 to 39 with active or convalescent COVID-19. The sequenced sample was peripheral blood. CDR3: CATSTLFPDTEAFF. The CDR3 bases are TGTGCCACCAGCACCCTGTTTCCGGACACTGAAGCTTTCTTT.